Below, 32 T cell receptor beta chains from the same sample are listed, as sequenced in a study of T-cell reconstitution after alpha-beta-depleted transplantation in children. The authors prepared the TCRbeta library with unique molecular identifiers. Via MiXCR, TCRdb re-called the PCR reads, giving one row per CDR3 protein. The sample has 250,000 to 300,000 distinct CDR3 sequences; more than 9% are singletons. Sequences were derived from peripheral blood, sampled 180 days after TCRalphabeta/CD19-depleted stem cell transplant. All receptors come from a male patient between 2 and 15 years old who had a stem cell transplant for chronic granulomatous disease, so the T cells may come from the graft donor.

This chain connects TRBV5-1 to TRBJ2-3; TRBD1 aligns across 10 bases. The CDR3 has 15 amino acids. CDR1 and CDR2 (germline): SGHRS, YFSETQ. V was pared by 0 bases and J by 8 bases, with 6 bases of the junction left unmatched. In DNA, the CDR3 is TGCGCCAGCAGCTTGGGCGACAGGGGGCTTGGTACGCAGTATTTT. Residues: CASSLGDRGLGTQYF.

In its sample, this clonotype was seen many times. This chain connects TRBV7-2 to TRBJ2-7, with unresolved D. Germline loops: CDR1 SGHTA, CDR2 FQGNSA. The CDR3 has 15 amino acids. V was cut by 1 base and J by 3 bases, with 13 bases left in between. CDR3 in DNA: TGTGCCAGCAGCTTAGTCGGAAACGTAATCTACGAGCAGTACTTC. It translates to CASSLVGNVIYEQYF.

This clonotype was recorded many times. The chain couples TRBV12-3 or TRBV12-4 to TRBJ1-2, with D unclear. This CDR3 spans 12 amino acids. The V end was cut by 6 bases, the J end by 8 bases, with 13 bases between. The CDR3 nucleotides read TGTGCCAGCAGCTCTCACTCGGGCGGCTACACCTTC. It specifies CASSSHSGGYTF.

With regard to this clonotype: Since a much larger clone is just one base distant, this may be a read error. In DNA, the CDR3 is TGTGCCAGCAGTTTTGCACTAGCGGGTACAAATGATCAGTTCTTC. Its protein product is CASSFALAGTNDQFF. The chain employs TRBV12-3 or TRBV12-4 and TRBJ2-1; the match to TRBD2 covers 9 bases. CDR3 length equals 15 residues.

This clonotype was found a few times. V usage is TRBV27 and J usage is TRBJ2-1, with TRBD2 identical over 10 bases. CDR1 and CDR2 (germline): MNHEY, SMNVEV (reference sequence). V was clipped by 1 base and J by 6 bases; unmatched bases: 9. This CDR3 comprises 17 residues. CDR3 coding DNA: TGTGCCAGCAGTTTATTCCCTCCTAGCGGGAGAGTCAATGAGCAGTTCTTC. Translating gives CASSLFPPSGRVNEQFF.

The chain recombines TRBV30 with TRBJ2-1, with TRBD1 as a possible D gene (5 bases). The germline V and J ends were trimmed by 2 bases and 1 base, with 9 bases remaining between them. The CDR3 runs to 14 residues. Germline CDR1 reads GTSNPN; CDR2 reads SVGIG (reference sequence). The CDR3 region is CAWSLGASYNEQFF. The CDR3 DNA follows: TGTGCCTGGAGTTTAGGGGCTTCCTACAATGAGCAGTTCTTC.

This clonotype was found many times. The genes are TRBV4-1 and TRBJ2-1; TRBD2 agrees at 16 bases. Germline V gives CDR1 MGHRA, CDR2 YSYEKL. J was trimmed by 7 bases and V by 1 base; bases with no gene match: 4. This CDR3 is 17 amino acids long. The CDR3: CASSQGGTSGGANEQFF. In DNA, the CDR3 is TGCGCCAGCAGCCAAGGCGGGACTAGCGGGGGGGCTAATGAGCAGTTCTTC.

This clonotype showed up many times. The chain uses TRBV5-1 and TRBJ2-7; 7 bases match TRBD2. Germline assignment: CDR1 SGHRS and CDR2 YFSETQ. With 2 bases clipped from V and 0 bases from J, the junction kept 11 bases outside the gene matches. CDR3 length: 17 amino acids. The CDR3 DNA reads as TGCGCCAGCAGCTTAGACCCTTCGGGCGGGAGCTCCTACGAGCAGTACTTC. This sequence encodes CASSLDPSGGSSYEQYF.

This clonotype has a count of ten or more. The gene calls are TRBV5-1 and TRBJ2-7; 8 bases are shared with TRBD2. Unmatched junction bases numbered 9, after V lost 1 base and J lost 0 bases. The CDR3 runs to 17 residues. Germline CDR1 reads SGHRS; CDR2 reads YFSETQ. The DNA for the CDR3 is TGCGCCAGCAGCTTGTTACAGGCGGGAGGCAGCTCCTACGAGCAGTACTTC. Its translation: CASSLLQAGGSSYEQYF.

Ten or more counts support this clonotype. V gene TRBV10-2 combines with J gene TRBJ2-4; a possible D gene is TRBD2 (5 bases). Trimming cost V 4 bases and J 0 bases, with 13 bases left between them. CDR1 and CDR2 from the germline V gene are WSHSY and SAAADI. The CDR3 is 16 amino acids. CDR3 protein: CASSALAAKAKNIQYF. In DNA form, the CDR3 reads TGCGCCAGCAGTGCGCTAGCAGCTAAAGCCAAAAACATTCAGTACTTC.

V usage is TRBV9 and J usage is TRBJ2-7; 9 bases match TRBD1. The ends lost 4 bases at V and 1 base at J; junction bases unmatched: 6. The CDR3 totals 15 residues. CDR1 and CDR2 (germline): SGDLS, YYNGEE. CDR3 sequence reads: CASSPRDRVSYEQYF. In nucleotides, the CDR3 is TGTGCCAGCAGCCCCCGGGACAGGGTTTCCTACGAGCAGTACTTC.

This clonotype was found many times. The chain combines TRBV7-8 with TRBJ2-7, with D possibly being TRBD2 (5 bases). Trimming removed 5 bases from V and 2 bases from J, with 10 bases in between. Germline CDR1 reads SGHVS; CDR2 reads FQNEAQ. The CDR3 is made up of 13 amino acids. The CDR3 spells CASSVGLTYEQYF. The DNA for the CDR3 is TGTGCCAGCAGCGTAGGACTCACCTACGAGCAGTACTTC.

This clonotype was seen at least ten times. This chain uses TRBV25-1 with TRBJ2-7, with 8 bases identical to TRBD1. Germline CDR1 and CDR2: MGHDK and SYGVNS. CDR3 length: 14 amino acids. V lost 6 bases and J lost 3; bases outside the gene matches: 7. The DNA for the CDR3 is TGTGCCAGCAGCCAGCCGGGGACAGGCTACGAGCAGTACTTC. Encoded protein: CASSQPGTGYEQYF.

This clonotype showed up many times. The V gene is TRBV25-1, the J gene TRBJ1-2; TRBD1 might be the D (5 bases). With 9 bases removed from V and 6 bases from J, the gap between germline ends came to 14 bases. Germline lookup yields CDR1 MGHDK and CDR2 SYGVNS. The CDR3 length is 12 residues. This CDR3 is CASLGAGNGYTF. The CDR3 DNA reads TGTGCCAGTCTAGGGGCAGGGAATGGCTACACCTTC.

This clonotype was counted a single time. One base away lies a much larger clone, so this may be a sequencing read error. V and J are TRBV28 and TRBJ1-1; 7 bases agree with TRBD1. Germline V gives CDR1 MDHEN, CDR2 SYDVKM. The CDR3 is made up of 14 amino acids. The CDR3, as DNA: TGTGCCGGCAGCAAAGGGGGCGGGGCCACTGAAGCTTTCTTT. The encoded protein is CAGSKGGGATEAFF.

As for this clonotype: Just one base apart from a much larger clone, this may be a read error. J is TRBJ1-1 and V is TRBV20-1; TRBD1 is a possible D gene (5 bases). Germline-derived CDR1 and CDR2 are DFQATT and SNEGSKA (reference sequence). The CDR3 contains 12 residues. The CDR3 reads CSVQGSFSEALF. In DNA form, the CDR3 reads TGCAGTGTGCAGGGTTCGTTTTCTGAAGCTTTATTT.

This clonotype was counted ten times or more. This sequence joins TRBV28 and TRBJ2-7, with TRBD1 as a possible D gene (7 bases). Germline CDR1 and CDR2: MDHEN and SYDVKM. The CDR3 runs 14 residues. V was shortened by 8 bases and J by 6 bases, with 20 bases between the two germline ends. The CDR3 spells CASGNAGGYVEQYF. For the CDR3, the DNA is TGTGCCAGCGGAAATGCAGGGGGGTACGTCGAGCAGTACTTC.

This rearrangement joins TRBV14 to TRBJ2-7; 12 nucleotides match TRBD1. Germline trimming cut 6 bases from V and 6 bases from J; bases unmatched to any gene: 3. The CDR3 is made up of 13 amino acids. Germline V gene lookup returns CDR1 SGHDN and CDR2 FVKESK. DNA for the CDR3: TGTGCCAGCAGTGGGACAGGGGGCGGCGAGCAGTACTTC. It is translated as CASSGTGGGEQYF. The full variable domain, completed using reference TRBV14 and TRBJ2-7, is EAGVTQFPSHSVIEKGQTVTLRCDPISGHDNLYWYRRVMGKEIKFLLHFVKESKQDESGMPNNRFLAERTGGTYSTLKVQPAELEDSGVYFCASSGTGGGEQYFGPGTRLTVT.

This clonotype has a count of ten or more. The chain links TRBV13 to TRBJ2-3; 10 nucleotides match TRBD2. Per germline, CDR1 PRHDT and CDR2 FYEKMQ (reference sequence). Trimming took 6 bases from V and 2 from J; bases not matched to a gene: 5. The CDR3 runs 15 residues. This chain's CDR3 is CASRRLAGITDTQYF. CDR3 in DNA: TGTGCCAGCAGAAGACTAGCGGGTATCACAGATACGCAGTATTTT.

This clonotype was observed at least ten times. CDR3 bases: TGTGCCAGCAGCTTAGCCGGCGGGGTTAGGGGGGATGGCTACACCTTC. Translation gives CASSLAGGVRGDGYTF. V is TRBV5-4 and J is TRBJ1-2, with D tentatively TRBD1 (6 bases). V was trimmed by 2 bases and J by 6 bases, leaving 20 bases between them. CDR3 size: 16 residues. CDR1 and CDR2 (germline): SGHNT, YYREEE (reference sequence).

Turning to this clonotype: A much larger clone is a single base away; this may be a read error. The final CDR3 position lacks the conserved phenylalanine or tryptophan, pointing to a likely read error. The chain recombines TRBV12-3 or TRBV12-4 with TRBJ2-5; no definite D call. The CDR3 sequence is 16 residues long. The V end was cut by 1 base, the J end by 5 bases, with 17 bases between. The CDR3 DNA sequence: TGTGCCAGCAGTTTAGTTGTAGGTCAGGTTCCGGAGACCCAGTACCTC. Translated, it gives CASSLVVGQVPETQYL.

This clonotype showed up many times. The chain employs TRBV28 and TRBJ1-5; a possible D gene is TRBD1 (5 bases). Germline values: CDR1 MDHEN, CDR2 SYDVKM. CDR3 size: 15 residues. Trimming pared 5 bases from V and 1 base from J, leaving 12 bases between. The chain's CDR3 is CASSTRRDSNQPQHF. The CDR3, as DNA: TGTGCCAGCAGTACGCGCCGGGACAGCAATCAGCCCCAGCATTTT.

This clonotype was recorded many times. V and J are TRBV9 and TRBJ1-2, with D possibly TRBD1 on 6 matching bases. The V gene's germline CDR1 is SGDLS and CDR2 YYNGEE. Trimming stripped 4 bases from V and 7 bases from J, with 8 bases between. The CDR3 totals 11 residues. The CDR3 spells CASSTRGGYTF. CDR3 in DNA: TGTGCCAGCAGCACCAGGGGTGGCTACACCTTC.

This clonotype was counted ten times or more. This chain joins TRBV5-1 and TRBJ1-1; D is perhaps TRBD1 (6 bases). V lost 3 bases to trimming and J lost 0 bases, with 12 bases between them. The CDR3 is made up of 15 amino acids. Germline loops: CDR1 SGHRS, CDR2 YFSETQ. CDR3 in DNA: TGCGCCAGCAGCTACGCGGACAGATTGAACACTGAAGCTTTCTTT. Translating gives CASSYADRLNTEAFF.

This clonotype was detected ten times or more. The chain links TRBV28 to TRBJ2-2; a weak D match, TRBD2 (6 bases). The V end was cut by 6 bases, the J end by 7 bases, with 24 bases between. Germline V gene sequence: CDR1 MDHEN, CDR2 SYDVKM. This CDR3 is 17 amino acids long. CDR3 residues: CASRVGRRTGVYGELFF. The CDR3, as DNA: TGTGCCAGCAGGGTCGGTAGGAGGACGGGGGTTTACGGGGAGCTGTTTTTT.

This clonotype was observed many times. The CDR3 sequence: CASSPVQLYEQYF. The DNA of the CDR3 is TGTGCCAGCAGTCCAGTACAGCTTTACGAGCAGTACTTC. J is TRBJ2-7 and V is TRBV12-3 or TRBV12-4; D ambiguous. V dropped 5 bases and J dropped 4 bases, with 12 bases sitting between them. This CDR3 contains 13 residues.

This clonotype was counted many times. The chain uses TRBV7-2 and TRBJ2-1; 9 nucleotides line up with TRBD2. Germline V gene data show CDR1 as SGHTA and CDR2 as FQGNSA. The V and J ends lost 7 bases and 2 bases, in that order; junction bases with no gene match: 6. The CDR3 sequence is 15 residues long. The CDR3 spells CASTLTSGAYNEQFF. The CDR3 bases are TGTGCCAGCACATTGACTAGCGGAGCCTACAATGAGCAGTTCTTC.

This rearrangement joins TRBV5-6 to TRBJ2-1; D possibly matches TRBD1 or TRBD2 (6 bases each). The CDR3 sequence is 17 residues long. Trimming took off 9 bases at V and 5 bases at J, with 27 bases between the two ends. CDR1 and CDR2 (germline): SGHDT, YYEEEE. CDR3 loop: CAMGPVSGGIGNNEQFF. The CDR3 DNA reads TGTGCCATGGGCCCGGTGTCCGGGGGCATTGGCAACAATGAGCAGTTCTTC. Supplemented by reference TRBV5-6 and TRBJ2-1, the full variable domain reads DAGVTQSPTHLIKTRGQQVTLRCSPKSGHDTVSWYQQALGQGPQFIFQYYEEEERQRGNFPDRFSGHQFPNYSSELNVNALLLGDSALYLCAMGPVSGGIGNNEQFFGPGTRLTVL.

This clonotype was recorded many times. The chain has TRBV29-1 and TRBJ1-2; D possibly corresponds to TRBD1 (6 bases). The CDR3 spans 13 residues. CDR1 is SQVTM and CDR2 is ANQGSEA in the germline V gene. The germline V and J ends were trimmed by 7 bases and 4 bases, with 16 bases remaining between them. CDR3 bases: TGCAGCGCCGGGGCGGACAGTACCTATGGCTACACCTTC. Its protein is CSAGADSTYGYTF.

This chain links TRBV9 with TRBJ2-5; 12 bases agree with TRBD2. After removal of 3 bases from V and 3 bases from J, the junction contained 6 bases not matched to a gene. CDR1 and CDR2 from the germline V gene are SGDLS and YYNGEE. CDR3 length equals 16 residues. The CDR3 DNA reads TGTGCCAGCAGCGCTAGCGGGGGGGCCGGTGAAGAGACCCAGTACTTC. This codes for CASSASGGAGEETQYF.

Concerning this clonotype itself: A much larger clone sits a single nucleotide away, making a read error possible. CDR3 DNA: TGCGCCAGCAGCCAAGTATTAGATCCCGGACAGGGGGCGACGAACACTGAAGCTTTCTTT. This gives the protein CASSQVLDPGQGATNTEAFF. The J gene is TRBJ1-1, the V gene TRBV4-3; 11 bases match TRBD1. Germline loops: CDR1 LGHNA, CDR2 YSLEER. Trimming took 1 base from V and 1 from J; bases not matched to a gene: 14. CDR3 length: 20 amino acids.

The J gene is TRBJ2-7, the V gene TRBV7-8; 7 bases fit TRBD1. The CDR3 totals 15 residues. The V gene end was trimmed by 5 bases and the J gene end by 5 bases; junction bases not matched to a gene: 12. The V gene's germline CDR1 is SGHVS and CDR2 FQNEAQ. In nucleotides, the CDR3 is TGTGCCAGCAGCCCAACGACAGGGCTACTACACGAGCAGTACTTC. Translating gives CASSPTTGLLHEQYF.